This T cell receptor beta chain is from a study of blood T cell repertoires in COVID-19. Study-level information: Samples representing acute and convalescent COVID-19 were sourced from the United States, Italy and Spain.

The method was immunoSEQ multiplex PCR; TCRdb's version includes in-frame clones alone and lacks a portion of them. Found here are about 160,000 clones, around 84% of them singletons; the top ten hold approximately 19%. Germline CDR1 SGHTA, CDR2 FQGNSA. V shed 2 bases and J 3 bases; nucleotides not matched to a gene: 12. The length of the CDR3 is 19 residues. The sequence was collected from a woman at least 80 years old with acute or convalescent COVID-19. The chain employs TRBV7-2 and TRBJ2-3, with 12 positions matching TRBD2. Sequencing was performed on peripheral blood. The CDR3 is CASSLNFASGRALTDTQYF. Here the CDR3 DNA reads TGTGCCAGCAGCTTAAATTTCGCTAGCGGGAGGGCTCTGACAGATACGCAGTATTTT.